The entry that follows covers one TCR beta chain sequence. The assay was immunoSEQ multiplex PCR, and TCRdb's table has in-frame clones only and misses some. The sample includes about 300,000 clones, 67% seen only once; the top ten take around 6.5%. This record belongs to a study of cytotoxic CD8 clonotypes in ibrutinib-treated CLL. Germline V gene lookup returns CDR1 LGHNT and CDR2 FRNRAP. The CDR3 loop spans 14 amino acids. V was pared by 4 bases and J by 0 bases, with 10 bases between. The chain is built from TRBV12-5 and TRBJ2-7; tentative D call: TRBD2 (6 bases). This receptor was identified in a human donor with chronic lymphocytic leukemia. Source: PBMCs, taken after 36 months of ibrutinib treatment. CDR3 in amino acids: CASGSHGSSYEQYF. For the CDR3, the DNA is TGTGCTAGTGGTTCCCACGGGAGCTCCTACGAGCAGTACTTC.